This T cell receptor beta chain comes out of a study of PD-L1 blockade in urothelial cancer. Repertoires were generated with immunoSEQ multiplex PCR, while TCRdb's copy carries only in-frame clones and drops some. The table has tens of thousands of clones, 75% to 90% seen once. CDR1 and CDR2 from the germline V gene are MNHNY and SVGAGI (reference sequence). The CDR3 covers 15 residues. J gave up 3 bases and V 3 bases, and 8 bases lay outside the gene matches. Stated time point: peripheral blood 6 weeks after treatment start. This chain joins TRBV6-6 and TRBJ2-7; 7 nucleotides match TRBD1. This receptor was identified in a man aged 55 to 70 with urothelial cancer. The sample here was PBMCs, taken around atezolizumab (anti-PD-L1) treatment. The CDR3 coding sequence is TGTGCCAGCAGTTATGGGACACGACAGGGCTACGAGCAGTACTTC. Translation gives CASSYGTRQGYEQYF.